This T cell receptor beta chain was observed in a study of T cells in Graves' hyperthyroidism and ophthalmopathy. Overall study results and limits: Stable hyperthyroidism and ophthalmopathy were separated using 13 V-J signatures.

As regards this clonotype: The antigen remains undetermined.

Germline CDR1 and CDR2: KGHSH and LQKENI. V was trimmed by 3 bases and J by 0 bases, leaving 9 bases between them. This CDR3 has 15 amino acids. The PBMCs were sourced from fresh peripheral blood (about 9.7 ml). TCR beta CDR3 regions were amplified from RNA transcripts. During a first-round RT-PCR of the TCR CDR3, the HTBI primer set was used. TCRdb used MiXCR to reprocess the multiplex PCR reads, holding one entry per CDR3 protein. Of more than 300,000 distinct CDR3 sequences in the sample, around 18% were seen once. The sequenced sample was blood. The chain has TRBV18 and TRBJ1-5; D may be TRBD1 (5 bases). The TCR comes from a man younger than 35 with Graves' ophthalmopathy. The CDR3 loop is CASSPGQFSNQPQHF. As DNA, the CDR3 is TGTGCCAGCTCACCGGGGCAATTTAGCAATCAGCCCCAGCATTTT.